The 24 T cell receptor beta chains listed next were all sequenced from one sample in a study of a mutant IDH1 vaccine in newly diagnosed glioma. The antigens of these receptors remain unknown. Noted time point: week 35, safety follow-up. A 20-mer mutant IDH1 peptide at 300 ug was injected subcutaneously with topical imiquimod. Produced via immunoSEQ multiplex PCR; TCRdb's table is partial and in-frame only. The repertoire consists of tens of thousands of clones, with about 87% occurring once and the leading ten covering approximately 2%. The specimen was PBMCs, collected from a glioma patient whose treatment included an IDH1 peptide vaccine. The receptors originated from a man aged 25-45 years with glioma.

The rearrangement uses TRBV28 and TRBJ1-6; TRBD1 is a possible D gene (5 bases). The CDR3 sequence is 14 residues long. CDR1 and CDR2 from the germline V gene are MDHEN and SYDVKM. The ends were cut back, 4 bases at V and 9 bases at J, with 13 bases in the middle. CDR3 amino acids: CASSSQGGSSPLHF. CDR3 sequence (DNA): TGTGCCAGCAGTTCCCAGGGTGGGAGTTCACCCCTCCACTTT.

The DNA for the CDR3 is TGTGCCAGCAGTTTCAGTGAGCGGGAGGCCCTCCTCTACAATGAGCAGTTCTTC. Translation gives CASSFSEREALLYNEQFF. The rearrangement uses TRBV28 and TRBJ2-1; TRBD2 aligns across 9 bases. The germline gives CDR1 MDHEN, CDR2 SYDVKM. The CDR3 consists of 18 residues. Unmatched junction bases numbered 12, after V lost 3 bases and J lost 3 bases.

The chain joins TRBV6-6 to TRBJ2-3, with 8 nucleotides matching TRBD1. There are 14 residues in the CDR3. CDR1 and CDR2 from the germline V gene are MNHNY and SVGAGI (reference sequence). V gave up 6 bases and J gave up 3 bases; unmatched junction bases: 5. The CDR3 bases are TGTGCCAGCAGGATGGGACAGGCTACAGATACGCAGTATTTT. This sequence encodes CASRMGQATDTQYF.

This sequence joins TRBV20-1 and TRBJ2-7; D not certain. CDR1 and CDR2 from the germline V gene are DFQATT and SNEGSKA (reference sequence). V was pared by 8 bases and J by 4 bases, with 12 bases between. This CDR3 is 11 amino acids long. CDR3 sequence: CSSKTTYEQYF. The CDR3 DNA follows: TGCAGTTCAAAGACAACATACGAGCAGTACTTC.

The rearrangement joins TRBV13 to TRBJ2-3, with 7 bases matching TRBD2. The germline gives CDR1 PRHDT, CDR2 FYEKMQ (reference sequence). Trimming removed 2 bases from V and 4 bases from J; junction bases left unmatched: 6. CDR3 size: 15 residues. The CDR3 nucleotides are TGTGCCAGCAGCTTATATCGCGGGGGTCCAGATACGCAGTATTTT. Residues: CASSLYRGGPDTQYF.

This chain joins TRBV15 and TRBJ2-2, with 7 bases matching TRBD2. The CDR3 length is 14 residues. Per the germline V gene, CDR1 is LNHNV and CDR2 is YYDKDF (reference sequence). With V trimmed by 6 bases and J by 1 base, 2 bases remained unmatched. The CDR3 bases are TGTGCCACCAGGGGGAGGGGGAACACCGGGGAGCTGTTTTTT. This codes for CATRGRGNTGELFF.

The chain has TRBV9 and TRBJ1-1; D unclear. Germline V CDR1 and CDR2: SGDLS, YYNGEE. CDR3 length: 13 residues. Trimming left V 0 bases short and J 1 base short, with 4 bases between. CDR3: CASSVAENTEAFF. DNA of the CDR3: TGTGCCAGCAGCGTAGCGGAGAACACTGAAGCTTTCTTT.

The chain combines TRBV9 with TRBJ2-1; either TRBD1 or TRBD2 may supply D (5 bases each). The CDR3 runs 17 residues. Germline V gene lookup returns CDR1 SGDLS and CDR2 YYNGEE. V lost 0 bases and J 12 bases, leaving 25 bases between the germline ends. The CDR3 region is CASSVGTSESTRDGQFF. CDR3 bases: TGTGCCAGCAGCGTAGGTACTTCGGAGTCGACCCGGGACGGGCAGTTCTTC.

This clone was counted between two and nine times. V and J are TRBV30 and TRBJ1-1; D is uncertain. The germline V and J ends were trimmed by 2 bases and 4 bases, with 5 bases remaining between them. CDR3 size: 11 residues. Germline CDR1 reads GTSNPN; CDR2 reads SVGIG (reference sequence). The CDR3 DNA is TGTGCCTGGAGTCCTCGCACTGAAGCTTTCTTT. It encodes CAWSPRTEAFF.

This clone showed up just once. The V and J genes are TRBV4-2 and TRBJ1-6; TRBD1 might be the D (5 bases). The CDR3 contains 18 residues. CDR1 LGHNA and CDR2 YNFKEQ come from the germline V gene. V dropped 1 base and J dropped 13 bases, with 26 bases sitting between them. CDR3 loop: CASSQGGGQVGFFSPLHF. As DNA, the CDR3 is TGTGCCAGCAGCCAAGGGGGCGGGCAGGTCGGTTTCTTTTCTCCCCTCCACTTT.

V is TRBV5-4 and J is TRBJ1-4; 8 nucleotides match TRBD1. After removal of 1 base from V and 0 bases from J, the junction contained 2 bases not matched to a gene. Per germline, CDR1 SGHNT and CDR2 YYREEE (reference sequence). CDR3 length: 16 residues. The CDR3, as DNA: TGTGCCAGCAGCTTGAACAGGGGGGCAACTAATGAAAAACTGTTTTTT. It encodes CASSLNRGATNEKLFF. Full variable domain (remainder filled in from reference TRBV5-4 and TRBJ1-4): ETGVTQSPTHLIKTRGQQVTLRCSSQSGHNTVSWYQQALGQGPQFIFQYYREEENGRGNFPPRFSGLQFPNYSSELNVNALELDDSALYLCASSLNRGATNEKLFFGSGTQLSVL.

The rearrangement joins TRBV9 to TRBJ1-2, with unresolved D. Germline V gene lookup returns CDR1 SGDLS and CDR2 YYNGEE. V gave up 0 bases and J gave up 8 bases, with 14 bases separating them. CDR3 length equals 14 residues. The CDR3 is CASSVDLNTLGYTF. The CDR3 coding sequence is TGTGCCAGCAGCGTAGATCTCAATACCCTAGGCTACACCTTC.

V is TRBV28 and J is TRBJ2-1; 10 nucleotides line up with TRBD2. The CDR3 sequence is 15 residues long. The V segment lost 5 bases and the J segment 7 bases; nucleotides outside the gene matches: 8. CDR1 and CDR2 (germline): MDHEN, SYDVKM. The CDR3 nucleotides are TGTGCCAGCAGTGCCCTTAGCGGGGGGACTAATGAGCAGTTCTTC. Translated, it gives CASSALSGGTNEQFF.

This chain links TRBV7-9 with TRBJ2-7; possible D gene TRBD1, 6 bases. Germline V gene lookup returns CDR1 SEHNR and CDR2 FQNEAQ (reference sequence). Between the trimmed V and J ends, which lost 1 base and 1 base, there was a span of 20 bases. The CDR3 covers 18 residues. The CDR3 DNA reads as TGTGCCAGCAGCTTAGGAGCCAGTGGGGGACAAAATTCCTACGAGCAGTACTTC. Encoded protein: CASSLGASGGQNSYEQYF.

The gene calls are TRBV7-9 and TRBJ2-1, with D perhaps assigned TRBD1 or TRBD2 (5 bases each). Trimming left V 3 bases short and J 6 bases short, with 15 bases between. CDR3 length: 15 residues. Germline lookup yields CDR1 SEHNR and CDR2 FQNEAQ (reference sequence). The DNA for the CDR3 is TGTGCCAGCAGCTTCCGGGACCTAAGGGGCAATGAGCAGTTCTTC. Translation gives CASSFRDLRGNEQFF.

The V call is TRBV27, the J call TRBJ2-5, with TRBD2 identical over 11 bases. The V and J ends lost 6 bases and 4 bases, in that order; junction bases with no gene match: 10. Germline CDR1 is MNHEY and CDR2 is SMNVEV (reference sequence). CDR3 size: 16 residues. CDR3 in DNA: TGTGCCAGCAGACGAAGCCTAGCGGGGGGTCCAGAGACCCAGTACTTC. This codes for CASRRSLAGGPETQYF.

The V call is TRBV19, the J call TRBJ2-3, with TRBD2 identical over 7 bases. The CDR3 totals 14 residues. CDR1 is LNHDA and CDR2 is SQIVND in the germline V gene (reference sequence). The V gene end was trimmed by 6 bases and the J gene end by 5 bases; junction bases not matched to a gene: 8. CDR3 region: CASRVRGEGDTQYF. The CDR3 nucleotides are TGTGCCAGTAGGGTTCGGGGGGAAGGAGATACGCAGTATTTT.

V and J are TRBV7-2 and TRBJ1-2, with 7 positions matching TRBD1. Losses at the gene ends were 3 bases for V and 7 bases for J; bases not matched to a gene: 8. This CDR3 is built from 14 residues. Germline-derived CDR1 and CDR2 are SGHTA and FQGNSA. CDR3 coding DNA: TGTGCCAGCAGCTTCCAGGGGGATTCGAGTGGCTACACCTTC. Residues: CASSFQGDSSGYTF.

The J gene is TRBJ2-5, the V gene TRBV25-1; 7 nucleotides align to TRBD2. V gave up 8 bases and J gave up 4 bases; unmatched junction bases: 10. This CDR3 spans 14 amino acids. Germline assignment: CDR1 MGHDK and CDR2 SYGVNS. CDR3 region: CASGEGGVGETQYF. The CDR3 DNA reads TGTGCCAGCGGGGAGGGTGGCGTCGGAGAGACCCAGTACTTC.

This clone was counted between two and nine times. V is TRBV2 and J is TRBJ1-1; TRBD1 is a possible D gene (5 bases). V lost 5 bases to trimming and J lost 0 bases, with 13 bases between them. There are 15 residues in the CDR3. The germline V gene encodes CDR1 SNHLY and CDR2 FYNNEI. The CDR3 loop reads CASSPDSPMNTEAFF. The CDR3 DNA follows: TGTGCCAGCAGTCCAGACAGCCCCATGAACACTGAAGCTTTCTTT. The complete variable domain, with remaining parts taken from reference TRBV2 and TRBJ1-1, reads EPEVTQTPSHQVTQMGQEVILRCVPISNHLYFYWYRQILGQKVEFLVSFYNNEISEKSEIFDDQFSVERPDGSNFTLKIRSTKLEDSAMYFCASSPDSPMNTEAFFGQGTRLTVV.

The chain uses TRBV9 and TRBJ1-2; D call uncertain. This CDR3 spans 15 amino acids. Deletions cut 0 bases from V and 4 bases from J, with 13 bases between. Germline V gene lookup returns CDR1 SGDLS and CDR2 YYNGEE. The chain's CDR3 is CASSVELAGVYGYTF. CDR3 nucleotides: TGTGCCAGCAGCGTAGAATTGGCAGGCGTCTATGGCTACACCTTC.

The chain couples TRBV28 to TRBJ1-4, with TRBD1 as a possible D gene (6 bases). Per germline, CDR1 MDHEN and CDR2 SYDVKM. There are 15 residues in the CDR3. Trimming removed 4 bases from V and 5 bases from J, with 14 bases in between. CDR3 in DNA: TGTGCCAGCAGTTCACAGGGCTCCTCAAATGAAAAACTGTTTTTT. It encodes CASSSQGSSNEKLFF.

This chain joins TRBV9 and TRBJ2-2, with TRBD2 identical over 7 bases. The J segment lost 0 bases and the V segment lost 3 bases, leaving 8 bases of the junction unmatched. This CDR3 region has 17 residues. CDR1 is SGDLS and CDR2 is YYNGEE in the germline V gene. CDR3 DNA: TGTGCCAGCAGCGGACGTATAGCGGGCTCGAACACCGGGGAGCTGTTTTTT. This sequence encodes CASSGRIAGSNTGELFF.

The V and J genes are TRBV25-1 and TRBJ1-6, with no clear D. The ends were cut back, 4 bases at V and 5 bases at J, with 9 bases in the middle. The CDR3 is 14 amino acids. Germline V gene sequence: CDR1 MGHDK, CDR2 SYGVNS. The CDR3 is CASSVLRDNSPLHF. Here the CDR3 DNA reads TGTGCCAGCAGTGTACTTAGAGATAATTCACCCCTCCACTTT.